A single sample is the source of the 29 T cell receptor beta chains below, sequenced in a study. TCRdb re-called the RT-PCR reads through MiXCR, storing one row per CDR3 protein. The data contain about 700,000 distinct CDR3 sequences, approximately 15% of them singletons. Sample: memory CD4+ T cells from blood. These receptors were collected from a female donor in good health, serving as a healthy control.

This clonotype was detected a few times. This CDR3 is CASSSPGGYEQYF. The CDR3 coding sequence is TGTGCCAGCAGTTCCCCGGGCGGCTACGAGCAGTACTTC. V gene TRBV6-2 or TRBV6-3 combines with J gene TRBJ2-7; D is ambiguous. The V and J ends lost 4 bases and 3 bases respectively, with 10 bases between them. The CDR3 loop spans 13 amino acids. CDR1 is MNHEY and CDR2 is SVGEGT in the germline V gene.

This chain connects TRBV6-5 to TRBJ2-7, with a tentative D call TRBD2 (7 bases). The V end lost 6 bases, the J end lost 2 bases, and 17 bases lay between the germline ends. Germline CDR1 reads MNHEY; CDR2 reads SVGAGI. The CDR3 extends over 15 amino acids. DNA for the CDR3: TGTGCCAGCAGGATGACCGGGGGGCCTACCTACGAGCAGTACTTC. It yields the protein CASRMTGGPTYEQYF.

This clonotype was recorded a few times. The chain employs TRBV11-2 and TRBJ2-3; TRBD2 matches 8 bases. The CDR3 consists of 16 residues. Germline V CDR1 and CDR2: SGHAT, FQNNGV. V was clipped by 3 bases and J by 0 bases; unmatched bases: 5. DNA for the CDR3: TGTGCCAGCAGCTTGGGCGGGAGGCGGAGCACAGATACGCAGTATTTT. Translation gives CASSLGGRRSTDTQYF.

This clonotype was counted many times. The rearrangement uses TRBV27 and TRBJ2-1, with TRBD1 identical over 10 bases. The CDR3 runs 15 residues. Trimming removed 8 bases from V and 14 bases from J; junction bases left unmatched: 18. Per the germline V gene, CDR1 is MNHEY and CDR2 is SMNVEV (reference sequence). Written as DNA, the CDR3 is TGTGCCAGCTCTGACGCTCCCGGGACAGGGGATACTGAGTTCTTC. Translated: CASSDAPGTGDTEFF.

This clonotype was counted at least ten times. The J gene is TRBJ2-1, the V gene TRBV9; D is perhaps TRBD2 (5 bases). Per the germline V gene, CDR1 is SGDLS and CDR2 is YYNGEE. The CDR3 extends over 16 amino acids. V was shortened by 0 bases and J by 0 bases, with 10 bases between the two germline ends. The CDR3 DNA reads as TGTGCCAGCAGCGTAGAATGGAGGACCTCCTACAATGAGCAGTTCTTC. It yields the protein CASSVEWRTSYNEQFF.

Written as DNA, the CDR3 is TGTGCCAGCAGCCAAGATGGAGAGGTAGCGGGGCGCAATGAGCAGTTCTTC. Translated, it gives CASSQDGEVAGRNEQFF. The rearrangement uses TRBV4-2 and TRBJ2-1; 8 bases fit TRBD2. The germline V gene has CDR1 LGHNA and CDR2 YNFKEQ. The ends lost 0 bases at V and 6 bases at J; junction bases unmatched: 10. CDR3 size: 17 residues.

This clonotype was observed a few times. This rearrangement joins TRBV20-1 to TRBJ1-2; D is uncertain. V was clipped by 0 bases and J by 0 bases, with 5 bases between them. From germline, CDR1 is DFQATT and CDR2 SNEGSKA (reference sequence). This CDR3 is 13 amino acids long. In DNA form, the CDR3 reads TGCAGTGCTAGAGAAGGCACTAACTATGGCTACACCTTC. Protein: CSAREGTNYGYTF.

This rearrangement joins TRBV6-6 to TRBJ1-2; perhaps TRBD1 as D (5 bases). The germline gives CDR1 MNHNY, CDR2 SVGAGI (reference sequence). The V and J ends lost 5 bases and 5 bases respectively, with 15 bases between them. The CDR3 spans 14 residues. CDR3 sequence: CASSTQGVSYGYTF. Here the CDR3 DNA reads TGTGCCAGCAGTACTCAGGGAGTGTCTTATGGCTACACCTTC.

The rearrangement joins TRBV11-2 to TRBJ2-1; 10 bases fit TRBD1. The trim removed 0 bases at V and 7 bases at J, leaving 9 bases unmatched. Germline V lookup: CDR1 SGHAT, CDR2 FQNNGV. The CDR3 has 17 residues. CDR3 sequence: CASSLDGDRGIGNEQFF. For the CDR3, the DNA is TGTGCCAGCAGCTTAGATGGGGACAGGGGAATAGGGAATGAGCAGTTCTTC.

This clonotype was observed many times. V gene TRBV10-2 combines with J gene TRBJ1-2, with TRBD1 matching over 8 bases. The CDR3 is 14 residues long. With V trimmed by 4 bases and J by 4 bases, 5 bases remained unmatched. Germline lookup yields CDR1 WSHSY and CDR2 SAAADI. The CDR3 DNA follows: TGCGCCAGCAGTGGTTCTGACAGGGGCTATGGCTACACCTTC. It is translated as CASSGSDRGYGYTF.

This clonotype came up many times. The chain recombines TRBV29-1 with TRBJ2-2, with D perhaps matching TRBD1 or TRBD2 (5 bases each). CDR1 is SQVTM and CDR2 is ANQGSEA in the germline V gene. Trimming removed 4 bases at V and 6 bases at J, with 9 bases between. The CDR3 covers 12 residues. The DNA of the CDR3 is TGCAGCGTTGGTCGGGGACCCGGGGAGCTGTTTTTT. Translated: CSVGRGPGELFF.

The chain recombines TRBV20-1 with TRBJ2-7; 13 bases agree with TRBD2. CDR3 size: 19 residues. CDR1 DFQATT and CDR2 SNEGSKA come from the germline V gene (reference sequence). The V and J ends lost 2 bases and 0 bases, in that order; junction bases with no gene match: 13. The CDR3: CSARRFGTSGTTFSYEQYF. The CDR3 DNA reads as TGCAGTGCTAGAAGATTCGGGACTAGCGGGACCACATTCTCCTACGAGCAGTACTTC.

This clonotype has more than one count but fewer than ten. The chain uses TRBV18 and TRBJ2-4; D is unclear. This CDR3 has 15 amino acids. Germline CDR1 is KGHSH and CDR2 is LQKENI. V lost 0 bases and J lost 8, with 14 bases in between. CDR3 bases: TGTGCCAGCTCACCACCGCAGACGAATGGATACATTCAGTACTTC. Amino acids: CASSPPQTNGYIQYF.

This clonotype was seen at least ten times. The rearrangement uses TRBV5-8 and TRBJ2-1; perhaps D is TRBD1 or TRBD2 (5 bases each). The CDR3 extends over 15 amino acids. V gave up 4 bases and J gave up 7 bases, with 18 bases separating them. CDR1 is SGHTS, CDR2 YDEGEE, per germline. This CDR3 is CASSLGLIGENEQFF. CDR3 DNA: TGTGCCAGCAGCCTTGGCCTTATAGGGGAGAATGAGCAGTTCTTC.

This clonotype was recorded at least ten times. The chain has TRBV12-3 or TRBV12-4 and TRBJ2-5; D possibly corresponds to TRBD2 (6 bases). V lost 5 bases and J lost 4, with 17 bases in between. The CDR3 contains 15 residues. CDR3 sequence reads: CASSPSGTFLETQYF. For the CDR3, the DNA is TGTGCCAGCAGTCCCTCCGGGACTTTTTTAGAGACCCAGTACTTC.

The sample holds many counts of this clonotype. The chain employs TRBV20-1 and TRBJ2-3; a weak D match, TRBD2 (6 bases). Germline CDR1 is DFQATT and CDR2 is SNEGSKA (reference sequence). The CDR3 loop spans 15 amino acids. Trimming removed 4 bases from V and 5 bases from J, with 19 bases in between. The CDR3 bases are TGCAGTGCTACCCAGCTCGGGAGTGGTGAAGATACGCAGTATTTT. Its protein is CSATQLGSGEDTQYF.

Only a few counts were recorded for this clonotype. The CDR3, as DNA: TGTGCCAGCAGTTTTTGGACCGGGACTAGCGGCACAGATACGCAGTATTTT. Translation: CASSFWTGTSGTDTQYF. The rearrangement joins TRBV27 to TRBJ2-3, with TRBD2 matching 10 bases. Trimming cost V 3 bases and J 1 base; bases outside gene matches: 7. The CDR3 extends over 17 amino acids. Germline V lookup: CDR1 MNHEY, CDR2 SMNVEV (reference sequence).

This clonotype was counted many times. J is TRBJ2-7 and V is TRBV20-1; D gene uncertain. Germline V gene sequence: CDR1 DFQATT, CDR2 SNEGSKA (reference sequence). Between the trimmed V and J ends, which lost 5 bases and 6 bases, there was a span of 14 bases. The CDR3 is 12 amino acids. The CDR3 sequence is CSAPPSVGEQYF. CDR3 DNA sequence: TGCAGTGCTCCCCCCAGTGTCGGCGAGCAGTACTTC.

This clonotype was counted at least ten times. The chain is built from TRBV7-2 and TRBJ1-1; D gene unclear. The CDR3 has 13 amino acids. Trimming took 4 bases from V and 7 from J, leaving 13 bases between them. The V gene's germline CDR1 is SGHTA and CDR2 FQGNSA. CDR3 DNA: TGTGCCAGCAGCTCCGAGAGGAGGGATGAAGCTTTCTTT. Amino acids: CASSSERRDEAFF.

This clonotype was seen repeatedly, ten times or more. V gene TRBV29-1 combines with J gene TRBJ1-5; perhaps TRBD1 as D (6 bases). Germline loops: CDR1 SQVTM, CDR2 ANQGSEA. This CDR3 is 13 amino acids long. Between the trimmed V and J ends, which lost 7 bases and 3 bases, there was a span of 13 bases. The CDR3 DNA follows: TGCAGCGCCCGGGACAACGACAATCAGCCCCAGCATTTT. It yields the protein CSARDNDNQPQHF.

The genes are TRBV5-1 and TRBJ1-1; 8 bases agree with TRBD1. CDR1 is SGHRS and CDR2 is YFSETQ in the germline V gene. The CDR3 totals 14 residues. The V gene end was trimmed by 4 bases and the J gene end by 6 bases; junction bases not matched to a gene: 8. The CDR3 DNA reads as TGCGCCAGCAGCACCAGGGGGCGCGACCCTGAAGCTTTCTTT. Its protein is CASSTRGRDPEAFF. The entire variable domain, with the rest obtained from reference TRBV5-1 and TRBJ1-1, is as follows: KAGVTQTPRYLIKTRGQQVTLSCSPISGHRSVSWYQQTPGQGLQFLFEYFSETQRNKGNFPGRFSGRQFSNSRSEMNVSTLELGDSALYLCASSTRGRDPEAFFGQGTRLTVV.

The chain recombines TRBV7-8 with TRBJ1-2, with TRBD1 matching over 8 bases. The germline V gene encodes CDR1 SGHVS and CDR2 FQNEAQ. The trim removed 5 bases at V and 4 bases at J, leaving 9 bases unmatched. CDR3 size: 15 residues. CDR3 DNA: TGTGCCAGCAGCCTCTCCGGACAGGGCATCTATGGCTACACCTTC. Its translation is CASSLSGQGIYGYTF.

The CDR3 nucleotides are TGCGCCAGCAGGATCGGAATAGTGGATTCACCCCTCCACTTT. It is translated as CASRIGIVDSPLHF. This chain joins TRBV5-1 and TRBJ1-6, with D uncertain. The CDR3 loop spans 14 amino acids. Germline V gives CDR1 SGHRS, CDR2 YFSETQ. Trimming pared 5 bases from V and 8 bases from J, leaving 14 bases between.

The chain couples TRBV29-1 to TRBJ1-4; D uncertain. This CDR3 spans 14 amino acids. Trimming pared 3 bases from V and 4 bases from J, leaving 12 bases between. Germline CDR1 is SQVTM and CDR2 is ANQGSEA. The CDR3 DNA sequence: TGCAGCGTTGATAGGCAGCCTGATAATGAAAAACTGTTTTTT. Translating it yields CSVDRQPDNEKLFF.

V usage is TRBV12-3 or TRBV12-4 and J usage is TRBJ1-4; D gene unclear. V dropped 9 bases and J dropped 7 bases, with 9 bases sitting between them. This CDR3 spans 11 amino acids. The CDR3 DNA reads as TGTGCCAGGGCCATGATTGAAAAACTGTTTTTT. Protein sequence: CARAMIEKLFF.

The CDR3 DNA reads TGTGCCTGGAAAATCTCTGGGGCCAACGTCCTGACTTTC. Translation gives CAWKISGANVLTF. The V and J genes are TRBV30 and TRBJ2-6; D unresolved. This CDR3 is 13 amino acids long. In germline, CDR1 is GTSNPN, CDR2 SVGIG (reference sequence). The ends were cut back, 4 bases at V and 0 bases at J, with 4 bases in the middle.

This sequence joins TRBV6-1 and TRBJ2-1; the D gene is possibly TRBD2 (6 bases). The CDR3 covers 14 residues. V lost 4 bases, J lost 4 bases, and 11 bases lay in between. Germline values: CDR1 MNHNS, CDR2 SASEGT. The DNA for the CDR3 is TGTGCCAGCAGTGTCAACGCGGGATACAATGAGCAGTTCTTC. This codes for CASSVNAGYNEQFF.

This clonotype was observed many times. V gene TRBV24-1 combines with J gene TRBJ1-4, with D tentatively TRBD1 (6 bases). CDR1 KGHDR and CDR2 SFDVKD come from the germline V gene. The CDR3 length is 15 residues. V lost 4 bases and J lost 7, with 15 bases in between. CDR3 nucleotides: TGTGCCACCAGTGACCCCCGCAGGGGCGGTGAAAAACTGTTTTTT. Encoded protein: CATSDPRRGGEKLFF.

Ten or more counts support this clonotype. V gene TRBV5-1 combines with J gene TRBJ2-3, with a weak D call TRBD1 (5 bases). The germline gives CDR1 SGHRS, CDR2 YFSETQ. This CDR3 comprises 14 residues. The V end was cut by 4 bases, the J end by 6 bases, with 15 bases between. The CDR3 sequence: CASSPVGVGDTQYF. Written as DNA, the CDR3 is TGCGCCAGCAGCCCGGTAGGGGTGGGCGATACGCAGTATTTT. Filled out from reference TRBV5-1 and TRBJ2-3, the complete variable domain reads KAGVTQTPRYLIKTRGQQVTLSCSPISGHRSVSWYQQTPGQGLQFLFEYFSETQRNKGNFPGRFSGRQFSNSRSEMNVSTLELGDSALYLCASSPVGVGDTQYFGPGTRLTVL.